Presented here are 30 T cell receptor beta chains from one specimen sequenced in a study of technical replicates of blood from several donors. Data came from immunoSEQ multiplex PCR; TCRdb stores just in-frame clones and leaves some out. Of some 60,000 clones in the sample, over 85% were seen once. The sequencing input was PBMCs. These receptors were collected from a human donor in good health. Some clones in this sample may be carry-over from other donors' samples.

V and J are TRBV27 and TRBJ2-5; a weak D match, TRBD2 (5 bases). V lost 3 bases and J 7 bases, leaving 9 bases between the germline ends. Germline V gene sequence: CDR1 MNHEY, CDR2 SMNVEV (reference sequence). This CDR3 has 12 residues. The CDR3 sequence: CASSLLGGTQYF. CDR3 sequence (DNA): TGTGCCAGCAGTTTGTTAGGAGGGACCCAGTACTTC.

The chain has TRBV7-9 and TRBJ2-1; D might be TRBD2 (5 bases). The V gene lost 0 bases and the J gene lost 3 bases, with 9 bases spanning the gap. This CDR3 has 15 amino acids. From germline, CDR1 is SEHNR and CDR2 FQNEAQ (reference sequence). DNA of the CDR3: TGTGCCAGCAGCTTAGCGCCTGCGGGCTACAATGAGCAGTTCTTC. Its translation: CASSLAPAGYNEQFF.

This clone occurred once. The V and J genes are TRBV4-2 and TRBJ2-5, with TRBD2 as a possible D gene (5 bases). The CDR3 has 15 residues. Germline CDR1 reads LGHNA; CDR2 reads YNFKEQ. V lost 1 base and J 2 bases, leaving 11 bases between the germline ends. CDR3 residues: CASSQGQRAQETQYF. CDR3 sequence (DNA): TGTGCCAGCAGCCAAGGCCAGAGGGCACAAGAGACCCAGTACTTC.

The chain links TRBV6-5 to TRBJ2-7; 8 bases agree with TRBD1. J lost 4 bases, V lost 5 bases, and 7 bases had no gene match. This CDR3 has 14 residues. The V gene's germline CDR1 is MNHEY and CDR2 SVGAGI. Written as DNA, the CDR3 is TGTGCCAGCAGTAACCGACAGGGGAGTTACGAGCAGTACTTC. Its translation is CASSNRQGSYEQYF.

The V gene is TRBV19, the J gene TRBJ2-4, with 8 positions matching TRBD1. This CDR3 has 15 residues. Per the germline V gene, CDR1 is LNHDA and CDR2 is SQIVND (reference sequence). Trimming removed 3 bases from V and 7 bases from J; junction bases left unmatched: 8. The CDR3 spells CASSIIQGAPNIQYF. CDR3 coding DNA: TGTGCCAGTAGTATTATTCAGGGGGCGCCGAACATTCAGTACTTC.

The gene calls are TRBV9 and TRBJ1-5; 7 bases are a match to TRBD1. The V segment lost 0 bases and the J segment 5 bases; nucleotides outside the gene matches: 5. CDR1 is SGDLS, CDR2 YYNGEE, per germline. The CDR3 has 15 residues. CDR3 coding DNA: TGTGCCAGCAGCGTAGGACAGGGAGGCGATCAGCCCCAGCATTTT. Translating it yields CASSVGQGGDQPQHF.

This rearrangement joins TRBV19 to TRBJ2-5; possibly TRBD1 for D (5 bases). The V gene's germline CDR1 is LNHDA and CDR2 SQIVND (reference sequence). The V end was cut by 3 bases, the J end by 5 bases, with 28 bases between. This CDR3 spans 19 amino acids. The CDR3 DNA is TGTGCCAGTAGTATTTCGTTCTTAGTGGGTAGGGGATCTACGGAGACCCAGTACTTC. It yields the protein CASSISFLVGRGSTETQYF.

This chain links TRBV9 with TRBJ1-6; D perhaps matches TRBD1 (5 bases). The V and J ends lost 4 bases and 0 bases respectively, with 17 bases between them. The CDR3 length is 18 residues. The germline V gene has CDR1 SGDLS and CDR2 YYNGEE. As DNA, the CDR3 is TGTGCCAGCAGCCCCCGGCAGGGCGGAACCTCCTATAATTCACCCCTCCACTTT. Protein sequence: CASSPRQGGTSYNSPLHF.

This CDR3 reads CASSPSQGGTNEKLFF. DNA of the CDR3: TGTGCCAGCTCACCGTCGCAGGGAGGAACTAATGAAAAACTGTTTTTT. V and J are TRBV18 and TRBJ1-4; TRBD1 might be the D (5 bases). From germline, CDR1 is KGHSH and CDR2 LQKENI. V shed 3 bases and J shed 1 base, with 12 bases lying between them. There are 16 residues in the CDR3.

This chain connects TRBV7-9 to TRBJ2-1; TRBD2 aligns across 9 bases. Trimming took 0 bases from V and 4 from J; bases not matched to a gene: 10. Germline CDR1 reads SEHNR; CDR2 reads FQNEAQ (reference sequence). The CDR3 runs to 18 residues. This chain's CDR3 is CASSLAYGAGGQYNEQFF. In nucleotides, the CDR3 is TGTGCCAGCAGCTTAGCGTACGGAGCGGGGGGCCAATACAATGAGCAGTTCTTC.

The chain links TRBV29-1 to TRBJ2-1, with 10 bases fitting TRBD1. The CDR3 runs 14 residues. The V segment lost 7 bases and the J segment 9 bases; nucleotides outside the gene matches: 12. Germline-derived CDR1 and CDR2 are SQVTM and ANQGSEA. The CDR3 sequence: CSAVTGTGEGEQFF. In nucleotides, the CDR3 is TGCAGCGCAGTAACCGGGACAGGGGAAGGTGAGCAGTTCTTC.

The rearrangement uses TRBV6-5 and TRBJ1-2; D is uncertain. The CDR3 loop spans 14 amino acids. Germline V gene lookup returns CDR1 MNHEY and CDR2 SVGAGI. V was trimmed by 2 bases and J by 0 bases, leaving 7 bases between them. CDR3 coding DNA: TGTGCCAGCAGTTACGGAGCCCCTAACTATGGCTACACCTTC. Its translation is CASSYGAPNYGYTF.

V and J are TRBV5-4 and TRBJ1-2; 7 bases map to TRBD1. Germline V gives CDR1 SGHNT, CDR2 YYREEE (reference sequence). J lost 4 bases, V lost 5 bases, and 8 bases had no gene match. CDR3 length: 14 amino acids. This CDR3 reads CASRRPDRAYGYTF. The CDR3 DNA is TGTGCCAGCAGACGACCTGACAGGGCCTATGGCTACACCTTC.

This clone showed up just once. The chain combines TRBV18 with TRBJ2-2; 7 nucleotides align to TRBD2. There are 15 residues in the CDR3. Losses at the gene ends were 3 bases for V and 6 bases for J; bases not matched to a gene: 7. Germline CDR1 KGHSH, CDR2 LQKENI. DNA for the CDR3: TGTGCCAGCTCACCCAGACTAGCTGAAGCCGGGGAGCTGTTTTTT. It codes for CASSPRLAEAGELFF.

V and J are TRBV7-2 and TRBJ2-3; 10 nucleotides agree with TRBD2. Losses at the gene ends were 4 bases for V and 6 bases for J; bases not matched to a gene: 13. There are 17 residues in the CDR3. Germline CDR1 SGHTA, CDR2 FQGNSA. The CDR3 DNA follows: TGTGCCAGCAGCTCCCTAAGGGGAGCGGGGGGGAAGGATACGCAGTATTTT. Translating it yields CASSSLRGAGGKDTQYF.

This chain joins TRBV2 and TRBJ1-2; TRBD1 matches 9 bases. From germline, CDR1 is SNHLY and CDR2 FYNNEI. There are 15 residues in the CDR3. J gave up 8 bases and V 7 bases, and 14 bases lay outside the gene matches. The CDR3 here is CASTPSGQGSGGYTF. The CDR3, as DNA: TGTGCCAGCACCCCCTCAGGACAGGGGAGTGGCGGCTACACCTTC.

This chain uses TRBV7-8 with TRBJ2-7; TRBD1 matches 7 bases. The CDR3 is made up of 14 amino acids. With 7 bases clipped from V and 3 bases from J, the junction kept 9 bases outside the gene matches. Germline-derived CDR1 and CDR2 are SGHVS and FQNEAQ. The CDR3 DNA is TGTGCCAGCACTCCTAGGGACAGCTACTACGAGCAGTACTTC. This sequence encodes CASTPRDSYYEQYF.

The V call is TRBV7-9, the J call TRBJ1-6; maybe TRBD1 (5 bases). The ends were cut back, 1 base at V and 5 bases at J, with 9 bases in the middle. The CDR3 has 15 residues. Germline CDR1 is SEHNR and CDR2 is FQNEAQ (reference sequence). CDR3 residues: CASSLGGTDNSPLHF. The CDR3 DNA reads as TGTGCCAGCAGCTTAGGCGGGACCGATAATTCACCCCTCCACTTT.

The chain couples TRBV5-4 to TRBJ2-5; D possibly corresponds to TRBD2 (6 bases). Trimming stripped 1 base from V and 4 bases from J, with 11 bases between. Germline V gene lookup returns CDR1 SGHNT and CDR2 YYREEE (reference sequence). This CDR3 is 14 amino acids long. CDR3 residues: CASSLWRDRETQYF. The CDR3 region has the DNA TGTGCCAGCAGCTTGTGGAGGGATCGAGAGACCCAGTACTTC.

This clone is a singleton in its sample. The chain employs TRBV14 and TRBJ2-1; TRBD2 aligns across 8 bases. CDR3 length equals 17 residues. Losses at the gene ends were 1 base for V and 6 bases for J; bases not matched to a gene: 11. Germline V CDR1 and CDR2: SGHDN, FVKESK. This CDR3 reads CASSQVLGLASGNEQFF. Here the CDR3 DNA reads TGTGCCAGCAGCCAAGTATTAGGACTAGCTAGCGGCAATGAGCAGTTCTTC.

For the CDR3, the DNA is TGTGCCAGCAGCTTGGGCAGGACAGCTAACTATGGCTACACCTTC. The encoded protein is CASSLGRTANYGYTF. This rearrangement joins TRBV5-4 to TRBJ1-2; TRBD1 is a possible D gene (6 bases). Trimming shortened V by 0 bases and J by 0 bases, and 9 bases separated the two germline ends. CDR1 SGHNT and CDR2 YYREEE come from the germline V gene (reference sequence). CDR3 length: 15 amino acids.

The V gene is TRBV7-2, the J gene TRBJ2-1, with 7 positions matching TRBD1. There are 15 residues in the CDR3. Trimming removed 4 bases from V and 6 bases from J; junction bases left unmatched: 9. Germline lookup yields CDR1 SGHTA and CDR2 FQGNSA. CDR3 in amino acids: CASSSSTGWGNEQFF. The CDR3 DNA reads TGTGCCAGCAGCTCGTCGACAGGGTGGGGCAATGAGCAGTTCTTC.

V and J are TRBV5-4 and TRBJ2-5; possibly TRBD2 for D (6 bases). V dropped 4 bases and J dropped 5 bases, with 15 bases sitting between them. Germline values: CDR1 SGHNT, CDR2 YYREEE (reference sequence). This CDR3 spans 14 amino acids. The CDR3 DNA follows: TGTGCCAGCAGCCACCCGGGGGTTAGGGAGACCCAGTACTTC. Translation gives CASSHPGVRETQYF.

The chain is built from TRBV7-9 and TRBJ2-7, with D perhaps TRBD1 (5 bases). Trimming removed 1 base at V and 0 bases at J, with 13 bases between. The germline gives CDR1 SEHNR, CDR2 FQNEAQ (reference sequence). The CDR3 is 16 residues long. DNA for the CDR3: TGTGCCAGCAGCTTAGGAGACAGCCTGAGCTCCTACGAGCAGTACTTC. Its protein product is CASSLGDSLSSYEQYF. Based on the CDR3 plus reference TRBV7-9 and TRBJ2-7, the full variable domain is DTGVSQNPRHKITKRGQNVTFRCDPISEHNRLYWYRQTLGQGPEFLTYFQNEAQLEKSRLLSDRFSAERPKGSFSTLEIQRTEQGDSAMYLCASSLGDSLSSYEQYFGPGTRLTVT.

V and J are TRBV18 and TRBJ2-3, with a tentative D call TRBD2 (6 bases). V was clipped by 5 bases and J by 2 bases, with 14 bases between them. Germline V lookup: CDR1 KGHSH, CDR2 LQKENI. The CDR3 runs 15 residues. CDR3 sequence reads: CASSFSGLLTDTQYF. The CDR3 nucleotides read TGTGCCAGCTCATTTTCGGGACTCCTCACAGATACGCAGTATTTT.

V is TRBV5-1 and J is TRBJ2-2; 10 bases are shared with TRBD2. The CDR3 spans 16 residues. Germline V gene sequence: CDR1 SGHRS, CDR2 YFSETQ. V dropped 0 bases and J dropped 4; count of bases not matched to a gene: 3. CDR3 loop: CASSLEPSGGTGELFF. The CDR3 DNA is TGCGCCAGCAGCTTGGAGCCTAGCGGGGGCACCGGGGAGCTGTTTTTT.

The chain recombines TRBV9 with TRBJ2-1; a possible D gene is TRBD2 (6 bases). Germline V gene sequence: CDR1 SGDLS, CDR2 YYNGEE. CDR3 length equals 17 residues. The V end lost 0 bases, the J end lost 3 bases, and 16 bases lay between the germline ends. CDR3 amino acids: CASSVGGPLGSYNEQFF. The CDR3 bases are TGTGCCAGCAGCGTAGGGGGTCCCCTCGGGAGCTACAATGAGCAGTTCTTC.

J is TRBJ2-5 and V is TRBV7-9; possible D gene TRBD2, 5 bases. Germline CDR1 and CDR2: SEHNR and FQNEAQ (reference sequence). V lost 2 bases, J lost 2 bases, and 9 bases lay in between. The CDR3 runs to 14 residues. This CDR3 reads CASSLFREQETQYF. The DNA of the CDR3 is TGTGCCAGCAGCTTATTTCGGGAACAAGAGACCCAGTACTTC. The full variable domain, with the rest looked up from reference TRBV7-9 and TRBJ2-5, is DTGVSQNPRHKITKRGQNVTFRCDPISEHNRLYWYRQTLGQGPEFLTYFQNEAQLEKSRLLSDRFSAERPKGSFSTLEIQRTEQGDSAMYLCASSLFREQETQYFGPGTRLLVL.

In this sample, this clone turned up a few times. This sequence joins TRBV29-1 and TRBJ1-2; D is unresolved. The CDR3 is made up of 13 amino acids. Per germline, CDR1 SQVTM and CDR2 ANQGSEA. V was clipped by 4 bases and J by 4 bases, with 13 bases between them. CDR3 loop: CSVGPLGSYGYTF. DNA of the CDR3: TGCAGCGTTGGTCCACTAGGGAGCTATGGCTACACCTTC.

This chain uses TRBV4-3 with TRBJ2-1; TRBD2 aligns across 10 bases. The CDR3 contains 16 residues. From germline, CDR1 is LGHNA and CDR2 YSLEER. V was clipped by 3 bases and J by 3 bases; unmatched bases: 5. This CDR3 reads CASSHLAGVNYNEQFF. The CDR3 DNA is TGCGCCAGCAGCCACCTAGCGGGGGTGAACTACAATGAGCAGTTCTTC.